These 21 T cell receptor beta chains share one sample of origin, sequenced in a study of control samples from healthy donors and cancer patients. Sequencing was performed with immunoSEQ multiplex PCR; in TCRdb, only in-frame clones are kept and a portion is missing. The table records about 170,000 clones, roughly 90% of them present only once. Input material: blood. These receptor sequences come from a man aged 25 to 40 in good health.

The V call is TRBV28, the J call TRBJ1-6; 7 nucleotides agree with TRBD1. Germline V gene lookup returns CDR1 MDHEN and CDR2 SYDVKM. V shed 5 bases and J 8 bases; nucleotides not matched to a gene: 9. CDR3 size: 15 residues. CDR3 nucleotides: TGTGCCAGCAGTACCCGACAGGGAAGGGATTCACCCCTCCACTTT. Protein product: CASSTRQGRDSPLHF.

The rearrangement joins TRBV25-1 to TRBJ2-7; D ambiguous. Trimming removed 2 bases from V and 4 bases from J, with 6 bases in between. Germline V gives CDR1 MGHDK, CDR2 SYGVNS. The CDR3 is made up of 12 amino acids. Here the CDR3 reads CASSEGRYEQYF. DNA for the CDR3: TGTGCCAGCAGTGAAGGGCGGTACGAGCAGTACTTC.

This chain uses TRBV29-1 with TRBJ1-1; D is ambiguous. Germline CDR1 reads SQVTM; CDR2 reads ANQGSEA. The V gene lost 4 bases and the J gene lost 1 base, with 7 bases spanning the gap. The CDR3 is 12 residues long. The CDR3 bases are TGCAGCGTTGGATTGCGGAACACTGAAGCTTTCTTT. The encoded protein is CSVGLRNTEAFF.

Many counts were recorded for this clone. The chain is built from TRBV18 and TRBJ2-7; 7 positions agree with TRBD2. Germline CDR1 is KGHSH and CDR2 is LQKENI. The CDR3 totals 14 residues. V was clipped by 6 bases and J by 7 bases; unmatched bases: 12. The CDR3: CASSLGGANDEQYF. DNA of the CDR3: TGTGCCAGCTCCCTGGGAGGGGCCAATGATGAGCAGTACTTC.

The chain couples TRBV11-2 to TRBJ2-1; 9 nucleotides align to TRBD2. Looked up from germline, CDR1 is SGHAT and CDR2 is FQNNGV. CDR3 length: 18 residues. Unmatched junction bases numbered 8, after V lost 1 base and J lost 1 base. The CDR3 coding sequence is TGTGCCAGCAGCTTAGTTATCCTAGCGGGACGGTCCTACAATGAGCAGTTCTTC. Encoded protein: CASSLVILAGRSYNEQFF.

The rearrangement uses TRBV15 and TRBJ2-3, with D hard to call. From germline, CDR1 is LNHNV and CDR2 YYDKDF (reference sequence). CDR3 size: 16 residues. With 3 bases removed from V and 0 bases from J, the gap between germline ends came to 13 bases. In nucleotides, the CDR3 is TGTGCCACCAGCAGGTCGTCCAGGCCAAGCACAGATACGCAGTATTTT. Its translation: CATSRSSRPSTDTQYF.

This rearrangement joins TRBV6-5 to TRBJ1-4; 8 bases agree with TRBD1. CDR1 MNHEY and CDR2 SVGAGI come from the germline V gene. The junction had 2 bases not matched to a gene; V was cut back by 5 bases and J by 3 bases. The CDR3 consists of 14 residues. CDR3 nucleotides: TGTGCCAGCAGTCAGACAGGGGCTAATGAAAAACTGTTTTTT. It translates to CASSQTGANEKLFF.

J is TRBJ1-2 and V is TRBV5-4; 7 bases are shared with TRBD1. CDR3 length equals 14 residues. The J segment lost 8 bases and the V segment lost 4 bases, leaving 11 bases of the junction unmatched. Germline CDR1 is SGHNT and CDR2 is YYREEE (reference sequence). For the CDR3, the DNA is TGTGCCAGCAGCGCCCCCGACAGGGCCCGCGGCTACACCTTC. Its translation is CASSAPDRARGYTF.

The chain carries TRBV5-1 and TRBJ1-1, with D possibly matching TRBD1 (5 bases). CDR3 length equals 15 residues. Germline values: CDR1 SGHRS, CDR2 YFSETQ. Trimming stripped 9 bases from V and 8 bases from J, with 26 bases between. CDR3 in amino acids: CATSSGQIESGEAFF. CDR3 nucleotides: TGCGCCACCTCTTCGGGGCAGATTGAATCTGGGGAAGCTTTCTTT.

The V gene is TRBV29-1, the J gene TRBJ1-4; 8 positions match TRBD1. Germline lookup yields CDR1 SQVTM and CDR2 ANQGSEA. The CDR3 consists of 13 residues. The ends lost 4 bases at V and 6 bases at J; junction bases unmatched: 4. The CDR3 here is CSVAGQGDEKLFF. The CDR3 nucleotides are TGCAGCGTTGCCGGACAGGGTGATGAAAAACTGTTTTTT.

The CDR3 reads CASSYFLQGASTEAFF. The CDR3 DNA sequence: TGCGCCAGCAGTTACTTCCTTCAGGGGGCGAGCACTGAAGCTTTCTTT. This chain links TRBV10-1 with TRBJ1-1, with 8 bases lining up with TRBD1. Trimming took 5 bases from V and 4 from J; bases not matched to a gene: 12. The CDR3 runs to 16 residues. Germline assignment: CDR1 WNHNN and CDR2 SYGVQD (reference sequence).

The chain has TRBV27 and TRBJ1-1; D not resolved. The V and J ends lost 2 bases and 1 base respectively, with 23 bases between them. Germline lookup yields CDR1 MNHEY and CDR2 SMNVEV (reference sequence). CDR3 length: 19 amino acids. In DNA form, the CDR3 reads TGTGCCAGCAGTTTAACCAGACGGTTTGGGATTTTTCCGAACACTGAAGCTTTCTTT. This codes for CASSLTRRFGIFPNTEAFF.

The V and J genes are TRBV6-1 and TRBJ1-3, with D perhaps matching TRBD1 (5 bases). The ends were cut back, 6 bases at V and 0 bases at J, with 15 bases in the middle. There are 16 residues in the CDR3. Germline loops: CDR1 MNHNS, CDR2 SASEGT. The CDR3 here is CASSEPTGYSGNTIYF. The CDR3 DNA reads as TGTGCCAGCAGCGAACCAACAGGTTACTCTGGAAACACCATATATTTT.

This rearrangement joins TRBV28 to TRBJ2-1; a weak D match, TRBD2 (5 bases). The CDR3 has 16 residues. In germline, CDR1 is MDHEN, CDR2 SYDVKM. V lost 7 bases to trimming and J lost 0 bases, with 16 bases between them. The CDR3 sequence: CASTYRGESSYNEQFF. The CDR3 coding sequence is TGTGCCAGCACCTACCGGGGAGAGAGCTCCTACAATGAGCAGTTCTTC. Complete variable domain (other parts from reference TRBV28 and TRBJ2-1): DVKVTQSSRYLVKRTGEKVFLECVQDMDHENMFWYRQDPGLGLRLIYFSYDVKMKEKGDIPEGYSVSREKKERFSLILESASTNQTSMYLCASTYRGESSYNEQFFGPGTRLTVL.

The chain carries TRBV6-1 and TRBJ1-2, with TRBD1 as a possible D gene (5 bases). V was clipped by 3 bases and J by 7 bases, with 18 bases between them. The germline V gene encodes CDR1 MNHNS and CDR2 SASEGT. The CDR3 loop spans 15 amino acids. This CDR3 reads CASSEGGWGWGGYTF. Written as DNA, the CDR3 is TGTGCCAGCAGTGAGGGGGGATGGGGCTGGGGTGGCTACACCTTC.

CDR3 nucleotides: TGCAGTGACAGGTCAGATTATGGCTACACCTTC. Residues: CSDRSDYGYTF. The rearrangement joins TRBV20-1 to TRBJ1-2; D perhaps matches TRBD1 (5 bases). V lost 7 bases and J 5 bases, leaving 11 bases between the germline ends. The CDR3 extends over 11 amino acids. In germline, CDR1 is DFQATT, CDR2 SNEGSKA (reference sequence).

The rearrangement uses TRBV11-2 and TRBJ2-1; TRBD2 agrees at 11 bases. This CDR3 contains 14 residues. Germline values: CDR1 SGHAT, CDR2 FQNNGV. CDR3 protein: CANLRQVLAGVRFF. The CDR3 nucleotides read TGTGCAAATCTCCGACAGGTACTAGCGGGGGTGAGGTTCTTC.

This chain uses TRBV28 with TRBJ1-6, with D uncertain. Germline V gene lookup returns CDR1 MDHEN and CDR2 SYDVKM. Trimming removed 8 bases from V and 5 bases from J, with 19 bases in between. The CDR3 is 16 residues long. CDR3 sequence reads: CASGGSPGNNNSPLHF. In nucleotides, the CDR3 is TGTGCCAGCGGCGGCTCCCCAGGAAACAATAATTCACCCCTCCACTTT.

This sequence joins TRBV11-3 and TRBJ1-1; possible D gene TRBD1, 5 bases. The CDR3 has 13 amino acids. Trimming stripped 5 bases from V and 5 bases from J, with 12 bases between. Germline CDR1 reads SGHNT; CDR2 reads YENEEA. CDR3 sequence: CASSIAGSTEAFF. The CDR3 bases are TGTGCCAGCAGCATCGCAGGGAGTACTGAAGCTTTCTTT. The variable domain in full, with the rest retrieved from reference TRBV11-3 and TRBJ1-1, is EAGVVQSPRYKIIEKKQPVAFWCNPISGHNTLYWYLQNLGQGPELLIRYENEEAVDDSQLPKDRFSAERLKGVDSTLKIQPAELGDSAVYLCASSIAGSTEAFFGQGTRLTVV.

The chain couples TRBV5-1 to TRBJ2-3, with 13 bases lining up with TRBD2. The CDR3 is 19 residues long. Germline V lookup: CDR1 SGHRS, CDR2 YFSETQ. V lost 0 bases, J lost 1 base, and 8 bases stayed unmatched. CDR3 in amino acids: CASSLAGLAGDWGTDTQYF. The DNA for the CDR3 is TGCGCCAGCAGCTTGGCCGGACTAGCGGGAGACTGGGGCACAGATACGCAGTATTTT.

J is TRBJ2-3 and V is TRBV9; D unresolved. Germline values: CDR1 SGDLS, CDR2 YYNGEE. The CDR3 spans 13 residues. V was shortened by 0 bases and J by 2 bases, with 4 bases between the two germline ends. CDR3 region: CASSVEDTDTQYF. The CDR3 DNA reads TGTGCCAGCAGCGTAGAGGACACAGATACGCAGTATTTT.